Listed below are T cell receptor beta chains from one sample, sequenced in a study of cytomegalovirus exposure and HLA in healthy donors. Sequencing was performed with immunoSEQ multiplex PCR; in TCRdb, only in-frame clones are kept and a portion is missing. Of under 150,000 clones detected, over 60% appear once; the ten largest clones hold under 1.5%. Sequenced: PBMCs. The receptors were gathered from a male donor in good health and CMV-seropositive. Both conserved end residues are part of each CDR3. Only part of the rows carry a size: once, few, many, or a class if the clone is expanded.

V	size	J	CDR3
TRBV28	-	TRBJ2-1	CASSPPGTSGYNEQFF
TRBV7-7	-	TRBJ2-1	CASSLGAGPANNEQFF
TRBV7-9	-	TRBJ1-1	CASSLAGQARNTEAFF
TRBV19	-	TRBJ1-1	CASSSREQEVTEAFF
TRBV11-3	-	TRBJ2-1	CASSSWTGSNEQFF
TRBV7-8	-	TRBJ2-5	CASSLPLAQETQYF
TRBV5-1	-	TRBJ1-5	CASSLTPGQQFDQPQHF
TRBV6-6	-	TRBJ2-7	CASSSISGTSGYEQYF
TRBV29-1	-	TRBJ2-1	CSVIWGWGATSVTYNEQFF
TRBV27	-	TRBJ2-7	CASSLGAGGARYEQYF
TRBV28	few	TRBJ1-2	CASSLVRDYGYTF
TRBV6-5	once	TRBJ1-2	CASSRGPNYGYTF
TRBV7-6	-	TRBJ2-7	CASSFDTNYEQYF
TRBV5-6	-	TRBJ2-7	CASSLEGTAYSYEQYF
TRBV19	-	TRBJ1-2	CASSIAPDRVSF
TRBV18	-	TRBJ2-7	CASSPQRRSSYEQYF
TRBV2	-	TRBJ2-2	CARGTSGPAGELFF
TRBV4-1	-	TRBJ1-1	CASSQDGGRLNTEAFF
TRBV27	-	TRBJ2-2	CASSLSSGTGELFF
TRBV18	-	TRBJ2-2	CASSPKDTTNTGELFF
TRBV7-3	once	TRBJ2-3	CASSPWGGFTDTQYF
TRBV4-2	-	TRBJ2-7	CASSQGNQYEQYF
TRBV6-5	-	TRBJ1-2	CASSPMGLFYGYPF
TRBV6-1	-	TRBJ1-1	CASFFGQANSEAFF
TRBV6-4	-	TRBJ1-5	CASSELGGVWQPQHF
TRBV4-1	few	TRBJ2-1	CASSRRDMSNEQFF
TRBV6-5	-	TRBJ2-5	CASSYRLAGETQYF
TRBV15	-	TRBJ2-3	CATSRGSGRGHTQYF
TRBV18	-	TRBJ2-7	CASSPYRDRVSEQYF
TRBV7-9	-	TRBJ1-2	CASSLYFGGEDGYTF
TRBV5-1	-	TRBJ2-7	CASSLSLAGGPDEQYF
TRBV7-9	-	-	CASSLSQLAYEQYF
TRBV19	few	TRBJ2-3	CASSGTSGGGDTQYF
TRBV5-1	-	TRBJ2-7	CASSLGLAGEFSDEQYF
TRBV28	-	TRBJ2-1	CASSSGAEGAVLSGQFF
TRBV29-1	few	TRBJ2-7	CSVLYPAYEQYF
TRBV7-9	once	TRBJ2-7	CASSLPVTYEQYF
TRBV2	-	TRBJ2-3	CASSLLAVITDTQYF
TRBV9	-	TRBJ2-5	CASSPSVNTETQYF
TRBV7-6	-	TRBJ2-7	CASSLGQGGPGEQYF
TRBV7-9	-	TRBJ1-5	CASSEAANQPQHF
TRBV27	-	TRBJ2-2	CASSPGSNTGELFF
TRBV7-3	-	TRBJ2-5	CASSSSPTQETQYF
TRBV6-5	-	TRBJ1-2	CASSSPRLRGYGYTF
TRBV7-9	once	TRBJ2-2	CASSLRVLGDTGELFF
TRBV19	-	TRBJ2-7	CASSIGLGGGRIYEQYF
TRBV10-3	-	TRBJ2-7	CAISEGLPTYEQYF
TRBV7-9	-	TRBJ1-1	CASSFPGDTEAFF
TRBV28	-	TRBJ1-2	CASRIQGWNGYTF